This TCR beta chain was found in a study of T cell repertoires in cytomegalovirus infection. Study-level information: Public TCR beta signature analysis indicated the presence of both CMV infection and matching HLA type. Study-wide findings and caveats: The ex vivo response was dominated by HLA-C-restricted CMV-specific TCR beta clonotypes. Individuals carrying CMV plus the relevant HLA were identified by cumulative frequency of public TCR beta families.

In TCRdb, the reads were re-called with MiXCR into one record per CDR3 protein. The table records some 46,000 distinct CDR3 sequences, about a fifth of them present only once. The sample holds many counts of this clonotype. Its antigen is not identified. Germline V gene data show CDR1 as WSHSY and CDR2 as SAAADI. V was shortened by 5 bases and J by 6 bases, with 16 bases between the two germline ends. The CDR3 length is 15 residues. The source material was CD8+ T cells from cultured PBMCs, sampled from culture after CMV antigen stimulation. The sequence came from a human donor in good health (CMV status not recorded). Some clones in this sample may be carry-over from other donors' samples. The chain links TRBV10-2 to TRBJ2-2, with D uncertain. The CDR3 reads CASSPPQKGAGELFF. The CDR3 coding sequence is TGCGCCAGCAGTCCCCCTCAGAAGGGCGCCGGGGAGCTGTTTTTT.